These 2 T cell receptor beta chains originate from one sample sequenced in a study of T-cell memory formation after mild COVID-19. From the 5' RACE reads, TCRdb called clonotypes with MiXCR, one entry per CDR3 protein. The data contain 270,000 or so distinct CDR3 sequences, over 15% of them singletons. Sequencing used PBMCs or a T cell subset sorted from them (not recorded which). The receptors here all came from a man aged 18 to 29 who had mild COVID-19 (a few samples of this study predate the infection). Cell type and time point are not known.

The sample holds many counts of this clonotype. The chain employs TRBV11-2 and TRBJ1-6; D is unclear. The V gene lost 2 bases and the J gene lost 4 bases, with 6 bases spanning the gap. In germline, CDR1 is SGHAT, CDR2 FQNNGV. The CDR3 is 14 residues long. The DNA of the CDR3 is TGTGCCAGCAGCTTACCAGTTTATAATTCACCCCTCCACTTT. This sequence encodes CASSLPVYNSPLHF.

The CDR3 DNA is TGTGCCAGCAGGCCCGGACTAGCGGGGTACGAGCAGTACTTC. Protein: CASRPGLAGYEQYF. The chain carries TRBV12-3 or TRBV12-4 and TRBJ2-7; 12 bases fit TRBD2. The CDR3 length is 14 residues. The trim removed 6 bases at V and 4 bases at J, leaving 4 bases unmatched.